These T cell receptor beta chains were read from a single sample in a study of T cell repertoires in cytomegalovirus infection. One entry per CDR3 protein, called by TCRdb with MiXCR from the reads. The table records around 530,000 distinct CDR3 sequences, about 15% of them present only once. The sample comprised CD8+ T cells from PBMCs. Receptors originate from a human donor in good health (CMV status not recorded). Some clones in this sample may be carry-over from other donors' samples. The CDR3 runs from the conserved cysteine through the conserved F or W. D genes are given only for firm matches. Clone size, where shown, is once, few, many, or a class for clones that have expanded.

>TRBJ2-1|TRBD1|TRBV10-3|-
TGTGCCAGCTCGACAGGGGCAAGCCACAATGAGCAGTTCTTC
CASSTGASHNEQFF
>TRBJ1-1|-|TRBV27|-
TGTGCCAGCAGTTTCAAGACGGACACTGAAGCTTTCTTT
CASSFKTDTEAFF
>TRBJ1-6|-|TRBV28|-
TGTGCCAGCAGCCTGCCCCGGGTAAAGAGGAATTCACCCCTCCACTTT
CASSLPRVKRNSPLHF
>TRBJ2-1|TRBD1|TRBV7-8|many
TGTGCCAGCAGCTTCTCCGGGACAGGGGCCAATGAGCAGTTCTTC
CASSFSGTGANEQFF
>TRBJ1-1|-|TRBV7-8|many
TGTGCCAGCAGCTTAGGGGCTCCGCAGGCTCGAATGAACACTGAAGCTTTCTTT
CASSLGAPQARMNTEAFF
>TRBJ1-1|-|TRBV7-8|many
TGTGCCTCGTCCGGGGAGAACACTGAAGCTTTCTTT
CASSGENTEAFF
>TRBJ1-1|-|TRBV29-1|-
TGCAGCGTTGTAACCAACACTGAAGCTTTCTTT
CSVVTNTEAFF
>TRBJ2-7|-|TRBV6-2/TRBV6-3|-
TGTGCCAGCAGCCGGGGGCAGACCTCCTACGAGCAGTACTTC
CASSRGQTSYEQYF
>TRBJ2-7|-|TRBV6-5|many
TGTGCCAGCAGTGAAGGGGGGGGGGGCTACGAGCAGTACTTC
CASSEGGGGYEQYF
>TRBJ2-6|-|TRBV5-4|-
TGTGCCAGCAGCTTAAAGGGAGCCCTTGGGGCCAACGTCCTGACTTTC
CASSLKGALGANVLTF
>TRBJ2-2|TRBD1|TRBV30|-
TGTGCCTGGACTCCCGGGACAGGCGTTAGGGGGAACACCGGGGAGCTGTTTTTT
CAWTPGTGVRGNTGELFF
>TRBJ2-3|TRBD1|TRBV20-1|many
TGCAGTGCTACGGACAGGGAGGTAACAGATACGCAGTATTTT
CSATDREVTDTQYF
>TRBJ1-5|-|TRBV6-1|-
TGTGCCAGCAGTGATCGAGGGGACCGGGGGCCCCAGCATTTT
CASSDRGDRGPQHF
>TRBJ2-1|-|TRBV7-3|few
TGTGCCAGCAGCTTAGGGCGGAGACTCGTAAATGAGCAGTTCTTC
CASSLGRRLVNEQFF
>TRBJ2-1|-|TRBV19|-
TGTGCCAGTGGGGTTGGTAGTGAGCAGTTCTTC
CASGVGSEQFF
>TRBJ2-7|TRBD2|TRBV4-2|few
TGTGCCAGCAGCCAAGATTCCCCGGCGGGGGGCCATTCCGAGCAGTACTTC
CASSQDSPAGGHSEQYF
>TRBJ2-3|-|TRBV12-3/TRBV12-4|-
TGTGCCAGCAGTTTATCGGGCAGCGGGTTTAGCACAGATACGCAGTATTTT
CASSLSGSGFSTDTQYF
>TRBJ2-1|-|TRBV5-1|few
TGCGCCAGCAGCTTGGAGAAACCGGGGTACAATGAGCAGTTCTTC
CASSLEKPGYNEQFF
>TRBJ2-6|TRBD1|TRBV5-4|-
TGTGCCAGCAGCCCCAGGGTAGGGGGCCACTCTGGGGCCAACGTCCTGACTTTC
CASSPRVGGHSGANVLTF
>TRBJ2-3|-|TRBV7-7|many
TGTGCTAGCAGCCCACGGACGGGAGATACGCAGTATTTT
CASSPRTGDTQYF
>TRBJ2-7|-|TRBV11-2|many
TGTGCCAGCAGCTTTGCTGGATCTGGGGAGCAGTACTTC
CASSFAGSGEQYF
>TRBJ1-5|-|TRBV6-1|many
TGTGCCAGCAGGGGAGTAGGGGGGAACCAGCCCCAGCATTTT
CASRGVGGNQPQHF
>TRBJ2-3|TRBD2|TRBV28|many
TGTGCCTGCGGGCGGGAGGGCGGGGGTACGCAGTATTTT
CACGREGGGTQYF
>TRBJ2-5|-|TRBV7-8|many
TGTGCCAGCAGCCTAGAACTTGGACTGAAGCAAGAGACCCAGTACTTC
CASSLELGLKQETQYF
>TRBJ1-2|-|TRBV5-6|-
TGTGCCAGCAAAATGGGATTTTTCGACTACTATGGCTACACCTTC
CASKMGFFDYYGYTF
>TRBJ1-1|-|TRBV19|few
TGTGCCAGTAGTGGGCGGAAAATGAACACTGAAGCTTTCTTT
CASSGRKMNTEAFF
>TRBJ2-7|-|TRBV6-1|-
TGTGCCAGCAGTGGTAGCGTCGGTATTTACGAGCAGTACTTC
CASSGSVGIYEQYF
>TRBJ2-7|TRBD1|TRBV20-1|-
TGCAGTGCTAGAGGGGACAGGGCCCTTTACGAGCAGTACTTC
CSARGDRALYEQYF
>TRBJ2-7|-|TRBV6-1|many
TGTGCCAGCAGTGAACGCCACGCCTTTACCTACGAGCAGTACTTC
CASSERHAFTYEQYF
>TRBJ1-1|-|TRBV27|-
TGTGCCAGCAGGACAGGAGGGTCCACTGAAGCTTTCTTT
CASRTGGSTEAFF
>TRBJ1-3|-|TRBV27|few
TGTGCCAGCAGTTTAACCTTACCTACCGGAGGAAACACCATATATTTT
CASSLTLPTGGNTIYF
>TRBJ1-2|-|TRBV7-3|-
TGTGCCAGCAGCTTAAGGCTCTGCTACACCTTC
CASSLRLCYTF
>TRBJ2-3|-|TRBV6-6|many
TGTGCCAGCAGCCCGGGGCTTGCGAGCACAGATACGCAGTATTTT
CASSPGLASTDTQYF
>TRBJ2-7|-|TRBV5-6|many
TGTGCCAGCAGCTTCGGGTCTCGGGACTACGAGCAGTACTTC
CASSFGSRDYEQYF
>TRBJ2-2|-|TRBV28|many
TGTGCCAGCAGTTTGACAGTGGTGGAGCTGTTTTTT
CASSLTVVELFF
>TRBJ2-2|-|TRBV7-6|many
TGTGCCAGCAGCTTAGTCACCCAGAACACCGGGGAGCTGTTTTTT
CASSLVTQNTGELFF
>TRBJ1-5|-|TRBV4-1|many
TGCGCCAGCAGCCGAGGGCCGCCAGCAAATCAGCCCCAGCATTTT
CASSRGPPANQPQHF
>TRBJ2-2|-|TRBV19|-
TGTGCCAGCCGCGGCGCGGGGAGGAACGGGGAGCTGTTTTTT
CASRGAGRNGELFF
>TRBJ1-6|-|TRBV3-1|-
TGTGCCAGCAGCCCTCTGGGTCCTAACTCACCCCTCCACTTT
CASSPLGPNSPLHF
>TRBJ2-3|TRBD2|TRBV4-2|-
TGTGCCAGCAGCCATGAGGATAGCGGGAGTTATCAAGATACGCAGTATTTT
CASSHEDSGSYQDTQYF
>TRBJ1-2|-|TRBV24-1|once
TGTGCCACCTCTCCGGGACAAAACTATGGCTACAACTTC
CATSPGQNYGYNF
>TRBJ1-2|-|TRBV29-1|few
TGCAGCGTGTCAGGGGCCTATGGCTACACCTTC
CSVSGAYGYTF
>TRBJ2-7|-|TRBV28|-
TGTGCCAGCATCACCTCATTGTACGGAGCCTACGAGCAGTACTTC
CASITSLYGAYEQYF
>TRBJ2-1|TRBD2|TRBV10-3|-
TGTGCCATCAGTGACCAGACTAGCGGGAGCACGAGCTCCTACAATGAGCAGTTCTTC
CAISDQTSGSTSSYNEQFF
>TRBJ1-4|TRBD1|TRBV7-8|many
TGTGCCAGCAGCTTTAACAGGGGCCAGAAGGAAAAACTGTTTTTT
CASSFNRGQKEKLFF
>TRBJ1-6|TRBD1|TRBV5-6|few
TGTGCCAGCAGCGAGGGGACAGTACTTGGTTCACCCCTCCACTTT
CASSEGTVLGSPLHF
>TRBJ2-7|TRBD2|TRBV7-9|many
TGTGCCAGCAGCCAAGGGACTAGCCCCGAGCAGTACTTC
CASSQGTSPEQYF
>TRBJ1-5|TRBD1|TRBV4-1|few
TGCGCCAGCAGCCGACATGGACAGGGCAATCAGCCCCAGCATTTT
CASSRHGQGNQPQHF
>TRBJ2-1|TRBD1|TRBV5-6|-
TGTGCCAGCAGCTTGGTGACAGGGCTGGGCAATGAGCAGTTCTTC
CASSLVTGLGNEQFF
>TRBJ2-7|TRBD1|TRBV6-1|few
TGTGCCACCGGTCAGACAGGGTATTACGAGCAGTACTTC
CATGQTGYYEQYF
>TRBJ2-5|-|TRBV4-1|many
TGCGCCAGCAGCAAAAAGTCGGGGCTGGACCAAGAGACCCAGTACTTC
CASSKKSGLDQETQYF
>TRBJ2-1|-|TRBV5-5|few
TGTGCCAGCAGCTTTAGCAACAATGAGCAGTTCTTC
CASSFSNNEQFF
>TRBJ1-4|-|TRBV30|-
TGTGCCTGGAGTGTACGTCGGAGGAATGAAAAACTGTTTTTT
CAWSVRRRNEKLFF
>TRBJ2-3|TRBD2|TRBV11-2|-
TGTGCCAGCAGCTTAGGCCTGTCTAGCGGGGGCGCTAGCACAGATACGCAGTATTTT
CASSLGLSSGGASTDTQYF
>TRBJ2-3|-|TRBV15|few
TGTGCCACCAGCGGACCGTACGAATCGAACCCAGATACGCAGTATTTT
CATSGPYESNPDTQYF